The rows below give T cell receptor beta chains drawn from one sample of a study of shared clonotypes between healthy human individuals. Assay: immunoSEQ multiplex PCR; the TCRdb copy retains only in-frame clones and omits some. The sample carries about 1,900,000 clones, roughly 95% recorded once. The sample comprised naive CD8+ T cells sorted from blood. Receptor source: a man aged 18 to 29 in good health. Each CDR3 is given with its conserved first and last residue. The D gene is left open where the match is weak. A clone size is listed for some rows: how often the clone was seen (once, few, many), or a class if it is expanded.

cdr3_length	v_call	clone_size	j_call	d_call	cdr3_aa	cdr3_nt
14	TRBV5-4	.	TRBJ2-2	.	CASSLDSNTGELFF	TGTGCCAGCAGCTTGGACAGCAACACCGGGGAGCTGTTTTTT
14	TRBV9	once	TRBJ2-5	.	CASSVEGDQETQYF	TGTGCCAGCAGCGTAGAAGGAGACCAAGAGACCCAGTACTTC
15	TRBV7-9	.	TRBJ2-7	TRBD1	CASSTGQGLIYEQYF	TGTGCCAGCAGCACTGGACAGGGTTTAATTTACGAGCAGTACTTC
13	TRBV2	.	TRBJ2-7	TRBD1	CASGDRVGYEQYF	TGTGCCAGCGGAGACAGGGTTGGCTACGAGCAGTACTTC
15	TRBV27	once	TRBJ1-4	.	CASSSLGEGGEKLFF	TGTGCCAGCAGTTCCCTCGGGGAAGGGGGGGAAAAACTGTTTTTT
15	TRBV6-1	.	TRBJ2-7	.	CASSDWPGEGHEQYF	TGTGCCAGCAGTGATTGGCCAGGGGAGGGTCATGAGCAGTACTTC
13	TRBV27	.	TRBJ2-7	.	CAIPDTSSYEQYF	TGTGCCATACCGGACACGAGCTCCTACGAGCAGTACTTC
13	TRBV5-1	.	TRBJ2-7	.	CASSIGESYEQYF	TGCGCCAGCAGCATAGGGGAATCATACGAGCAGTACTTC
14	TRBV27	once	TRBJ1-2	TRBD1	CASRGTGSVGGYTF	TGTGCCAGCAGGGGGACAGGGAGTGTTGGTGGCTACACCTTC
13	TRBV7-2	.	TRBJ1-1	.	CASSAYTNTEAFF	TGTGCCAGCAGCGCTTACACGAACACTGAAGCTTTCTTT
14	TRBV13	.	TRBJ2-4	.	CASSEDGTKNIQYF	TGTGCCAGCAGCGAGGACGGAACTAAAAACATTCAGTACTTC
16	TRBV29-1	.	TRBJ1-1	.	CSVFPGQAGLNTEAFF	TGCAGCGTTTTTCCCGGGCAGGCGGGTTTGAACACTGAAGCTTTCTTT
15	TRBV4-3	.	TRBJ2-7	.	CASSQDRHIVYEQYF	TGCGCCAGCAGCCAAGATAGGCACATCGTCTACGAGCAGTACTTC
12	TRBV5-1	.	TRBJ2-7	.	CASSLFGDEQYF	TGCGCCAGCAGCTTGTTTGGGGACGAGCAGTACTTC
15	TRBV18	.	TRBJ2-2	TRBD2	CASSRLAGNTGELFF	TGTGCCAGCTCACGTCTAGCGGGAAACACCGGGGAGCTGTTTTTT
19	TRBV9	.	TRBJ2-1	TRBD2	CASSVEHGVRTSGCNEQFF	TGTGCCAGCAGCGTAGAACACGGGGTCCGGACTAGCGGGTGCAATGAGCAGTTCTTC
18	TRBV7-8	.	TRBJ1-6	TRBD1	CASSRTPGQGDRNSPLHF	TGTGCCAGCAGCCGAACCCCGGGACAGGGGGATCGTAATTCACCCCTCCACTTT
19	TRBV27	.	TRBJ2-5	TRBD2	CASSFQRTSGGLDQETQYF	TGTGCCAGCAGCTTTCAACGGACTAGCGGGGGCCTGGACCAAGAGACCCAGTACTTC
15	TRBV7-9	.	TRBJ2-3	TRBD1	CASSLIGQGTDTQYF	TGTGCCAGCAGCTTAATCGGACAGGGGACAGATACGCAGTATTTT
15	TRBV9	.	TRBJ1-4	.	CASSVDVATNEKLFF	TGTGCCAGCAGCGTGGACGTCGCAACTAATGAAAAACTGTTTTTT
15	TRBV11-2	once	TRBJ2-7	TRBD1	CASSAPGGNPYEQYF	TGTGCCAGCAGCGCCCCAGGGGGCAATCCCTACGAGCAGTACTTC
14	TRBV9	.	TRBJ1-2	.	CASSGWGFNYGYTF	TGTGCCAGCAGCGGGTGGGGGTTCAACTATGGCTACACCTTC
16	TRBV1	.	TRBJ2-5	.	CTSSQDISGESETQYF	TGCACCAGCAGCCAAGATATTAGCGGGGAGTCAGAGACCCAGTACTTC
16	TRBV7-6	.	TRBJ1-4	TRBD1	CASSLAGTGAAEKLFF	TGTGCCAGCAGCTTAGCCGGGACAGGGGCTGCGGAAAAACTGTTTTTT
15	TRBV27	.	TRBJ2-7	TRBD1	CASSLTGFGGYEQYF	TGTGCCAGCAGTCTGACAGGGTTCGGTGGGTACGAGCAGTACTTC
14	TRBV4-3	.	TRBJ2-3	.	CASSQVDGTDTQYF	TGCGCCAGCAGCCAAGTCGACGGCACAGATACGCAGTATTTT
14	TRBV27	few	TRBJ2-7	TRBD1	CASSPGDRGYEQYF	TGTGCCAGCAGTCCTGGGGACAGGGGATACGAGCAGTACTTC
12	TRBV5-4	.	TRBJ2-3	.	CASSPRGDTQYF	TGTGCCAGCAGCCCCCGTGGAGATACGCAGTATTTT
16	TRBV7-3	.	TRBJ2-7	TRBD2	CASSLTSGLAKDEQYF	TGTGCCAGCAGCTTAACCTCGGGACTAGCGAAGGACGAGCAGTACTTC
16	TRBV7-2	.	TRBJ2-5	.	CASSLTRTGPQETQYF	TGTGCCAGCAGCTTAACTAGAACAGGCCCCCAAGAGACCCAGTACTTC
15	TRBV30	once	TRBJ2-1	.	CAWSGRPNQYNEQFF	TGTGCCTGGAGTGGCCGTCCCAACCAGTACAATGAGCAGTTCTTC
12	TRBV4-3	.	TRBJ2-5	.	CASSQDRETQYF	TGCGCCAGCAGCCAAGATCGAGAGACCCAGTACTTC
14	TRBV7-8	.	TRBJ2-1	TRBD1	CASSLQGADNEQFF	TGTGCCAGCAGCTTACAGGGGGCGGACAATGAGCAGTTCTTC
14	TRBV7-9	.	TRBJ1-1	.	CAGERRNPNTEAFF	TGTGCCGGGGAAAGACGGAACCCGAACACTGAAGCTTTCTTT
17	TRBV4-3	.	TRBJ1-1	.	CASSQEIAGKSDTEAFF	TGCGCCAGCAGCCAAGAAATAGCTGGGAAGTCGGACACTGAAGCTTTCTTT
15	TRBV5-1	.	TRBJ2-7	.	CASSFYQGRGGEQYF	TGCGCCAGCAGCTTTTATCAGGGGAGAGGAGGCGAGCAGTACTTC
16	TRBV5-6	.	TRBJ1-2	TRBD1	CASSLGEDRGSYGYTF	TGTGCCAGCAGCTTGGGTGAGGACAGGGGCTCTTATGGCTACACCTTC
17	TRBV7-9	.	TRBJ2-6	TRBD1	CASSKFSDRVGANVLTF	TGTGCCAGCAGCAAGTTCTCCGACAGGGTTGGGGCCAACGTCCTGACTTTC
14	TRBV11-3	.	TRBJ1-1	.	CASSLGTGNTEAFF	TGTGCCAGCAGCTTAGGGACGGGGAACACTGAAGCTTTCTTT
13	TRBV27	.	TRBJ2-1	.	CASSPGLYNEQFF	TGTGCCAGCAGTCCGGGACTGTACAATGAGCAGTTCTTC
12	TRBV7-6	.	TRBJ2-7	.	CASSLGWGEQYF	TGTGCCAGCAGCTTAGGATGGGGTGAGCAGTACTTC
15	TRBV7-9	once	TRBJ2-7	.	CASSLAPGKSYEQYF	TGTGCCAGCAGCTTAGCGCCGGGCAAGTCCTACGAGCAGTACTTC
9	TRBV1	.	TRBJ2-7	.	CTSSREQYF	TGCACCAGCAGCCGCGAGCAGTACTTC
15	TRBV9	.	TRBJ2-3	.	CASSGLGTSTDTQYF	TGTGCCAGCAGCGGATTAGGGACTAGCACAGATACGCAGTATTTT
14	TRBV6-6	.	TRBJ2-1	.	CASSSGMGLDEQFF	TGTGCCAGCAGTTCCGGTATGGGGCTAGATGAGCAGTTCTTC
14	TRBV5-6	.	TRBJ2-7	TRBD1	CASSHRDSDTEQYF	TGTGCCAGCAGTCATCGGGACAGTGATACGGAGCAGTACTTC
17	TRBV11-2	.	TRBJ2-1	TRBD2	CASSSGLAGVLFNEQFF	TGTGCCAGCAGCTCGGGACTAGCGGGAGTCCTTTTTAATGAGCAGTTCTTC
18	TRBV28	.	TRBJ1-1	.	CASSFSPNPGIMNTEAFF	TGTGCCAGCAGTTTTTCGCCGAATCCAGGGATAATGAACACTGAAGCTTTCTTT
14	TRBV9	.	TRBJ2-3	.	CASSPWGGTDTQYF	TGTGCCAGCAGCCCTTGGGGTGGCACAGATACGCAGTATTTT
15	TRBV4-1	.	TRBJ2-7	.	CASSHSVQANYEQYF	TGCGCCAGCAGCCATAGTGTACAGGCAAACTACGAGCAGTACTTC
16	TRBV6-6	.	TRBJ2-3	.	CASSYGRGVSADTQYF	TGTGCCAGCAGTTACGGTCGAGGGGTTAGTGCAGATACGCAGTATTTT
14	TRBV15	.	TRBJ1-2	.	CATSSGREGYGYTF	TGTGCCACCAGCAGCGGCAGGGAGGGCTATGGCTACACCTTC
14	TRBV6-1	.	TRBJ2-7	TRBD2	CASRNPGLAYEQYF	TGTGCCAGCAGAAATCCGGGACTAGCGTACGAGCAGTACTTC